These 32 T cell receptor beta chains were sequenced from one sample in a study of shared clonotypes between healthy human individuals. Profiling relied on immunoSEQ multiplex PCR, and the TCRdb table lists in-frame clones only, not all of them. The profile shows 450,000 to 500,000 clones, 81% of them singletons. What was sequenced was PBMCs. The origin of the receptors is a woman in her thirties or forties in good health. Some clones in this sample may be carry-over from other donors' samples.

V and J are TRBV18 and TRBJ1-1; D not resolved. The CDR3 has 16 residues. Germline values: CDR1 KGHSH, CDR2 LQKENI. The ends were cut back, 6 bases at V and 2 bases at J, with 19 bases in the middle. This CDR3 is CASSPGGLAANTEAFF. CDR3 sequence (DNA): TGTGCCAGCTCGCCCGGTGGGCTTGCAGCAAACACTGAAGCTTTCTTT.

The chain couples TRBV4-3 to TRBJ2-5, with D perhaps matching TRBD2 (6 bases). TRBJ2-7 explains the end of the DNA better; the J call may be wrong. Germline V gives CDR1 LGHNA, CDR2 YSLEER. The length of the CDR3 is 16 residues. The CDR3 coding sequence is TGCGCCAGCAGCCAGGTATTATCGGGACTCCGTGCCGAGCAGTACTTC. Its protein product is CASSQVLSGLRAEQYF.

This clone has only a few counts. CDR3 DNA: TGTGCCAGCAGCGAACATCGGGCTAGCGGGTATGACGAGCAGTTCTTC. Translation: CASSEHRASGYDEQFF. The chain links TRBV7-9 to TRBJ2-1, with 8 bases lining up with TRBD2. V trimming: 5 bases; J trimming: 10 bases; junction bases outside the gene matches: 16. The CDR3 contains 16 residues. Germline loops: CDR1 SEHNR, CDR2 FQNEAQ (reference sequence). Drawing the rest from reference TRBV7-9 and TRBJ2-1, the complete variable domain is DTGVSQNPRHKITKRGQNVTFRCDPISEHNRLYWYRQTLGQGPEFLTYFQNEAQLEKSRLLSDRFSAERPKGSFSTLEIQRTEQGDSAMYLCASSEHRASGYDEQFFGPGTRLTVL.

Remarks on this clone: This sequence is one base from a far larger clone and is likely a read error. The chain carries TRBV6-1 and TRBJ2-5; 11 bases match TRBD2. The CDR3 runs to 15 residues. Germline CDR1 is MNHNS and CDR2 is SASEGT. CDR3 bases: TGTGCCAGCGGTGAACTAGCGGGAGCGGGGGAGACCCAGTACTTC. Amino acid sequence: CASGELAGAGETQYF.

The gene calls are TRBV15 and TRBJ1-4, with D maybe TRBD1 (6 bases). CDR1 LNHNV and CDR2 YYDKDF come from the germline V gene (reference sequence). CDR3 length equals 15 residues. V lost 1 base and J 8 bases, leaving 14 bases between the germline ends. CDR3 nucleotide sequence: TGTGCCACCAGCAGAGTCGGGGGGCGCGGGGAAAAACTGTTTTTT. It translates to CATSRVGGRGEKLFF.

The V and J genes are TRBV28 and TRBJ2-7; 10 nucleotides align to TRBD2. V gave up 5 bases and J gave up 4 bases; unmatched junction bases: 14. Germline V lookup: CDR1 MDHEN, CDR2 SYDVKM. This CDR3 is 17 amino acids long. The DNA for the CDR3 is TGTGCCAGCAGTCCAATACGGCTAGCGGGAGAGTTATACGAGCAGTACTTC. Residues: CASSPIRLAGELYEQYF. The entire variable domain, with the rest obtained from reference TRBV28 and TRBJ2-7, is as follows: DVKVTQSSRYLVKRTGEKVFLECVQDMDHENMFWYRQDPGLGLRLIYFSYDVKMKEKGDIPEGYSVSREKKERFSLILESASTNQTSMYLCASSPIRLAGELYEQYFGPGTRLTVT.

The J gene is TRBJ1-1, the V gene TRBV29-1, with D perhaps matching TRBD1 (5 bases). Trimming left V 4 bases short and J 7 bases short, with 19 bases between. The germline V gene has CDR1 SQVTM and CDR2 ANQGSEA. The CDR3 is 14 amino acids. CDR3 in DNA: TGCAGCGTTGTTGGGGGTAGGATATACGATGAAGCTTTCTTT. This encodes CSVVGGRIYDEAFF.

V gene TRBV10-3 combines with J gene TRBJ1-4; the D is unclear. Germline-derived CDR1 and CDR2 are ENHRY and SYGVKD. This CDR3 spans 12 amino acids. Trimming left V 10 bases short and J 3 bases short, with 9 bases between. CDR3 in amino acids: CATGAANEKLFF. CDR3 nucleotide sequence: TGTGCCACCGGCGCGGCTAATGAAAAACTGTTTTTT.

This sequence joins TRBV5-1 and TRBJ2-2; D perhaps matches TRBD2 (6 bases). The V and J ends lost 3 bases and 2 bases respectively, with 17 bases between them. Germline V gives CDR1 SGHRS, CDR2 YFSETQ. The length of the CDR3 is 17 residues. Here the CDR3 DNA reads TGCGCCAGCAGCTCCCCGTGGGAGGTCGTTAACACCGGGGAGCTGTTTTTT. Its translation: CASSSPWEVVNTGELFF.

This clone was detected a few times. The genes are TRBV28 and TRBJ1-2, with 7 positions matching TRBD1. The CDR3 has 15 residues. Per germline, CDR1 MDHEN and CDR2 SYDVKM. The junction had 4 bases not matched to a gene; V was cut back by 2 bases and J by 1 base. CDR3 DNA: TGTGCCAGCAGTTTAAAGGGGGCGCTTAACTATGGCTACACCTTC. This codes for CASSLKGALNYGYTF.

The CDR3 sequence: CASRSGGDSYEQYF. The CDR3 DNA sequence: TGTGCCAGTAGAAGTGGCGGGGACTCCTACGAGCAGTACTTC. This chain links TRBV19 with TRBJ2-7; weak D call: TRBD2 (6 bases). The V gene lost 6 bases and the J gene lost 0 bases, with 12 bases spanning the gap. The CDR3 length is 14 residues. Per the germline V gene, CDR1 is LNHDA and CDR2 is SQIVND (reference sequence).

The DNA for the CDR3 is TGTGCCAGCAGCCAAATTGGAACCCTCAAAAACACTGAAGCTTTCTTT. This gives the protein CASSQIGTLKNTEAFF. The chain couples TRBV7-9 to TRBJ1-1, with unresolved D. Germline loops: CDR1 SEHNR, CDR2 FQNEAQ (reference sequence). V was clipped by 5 bases and J by 2 bases, with 18 bases between them. CDR3 size: 16 residues.

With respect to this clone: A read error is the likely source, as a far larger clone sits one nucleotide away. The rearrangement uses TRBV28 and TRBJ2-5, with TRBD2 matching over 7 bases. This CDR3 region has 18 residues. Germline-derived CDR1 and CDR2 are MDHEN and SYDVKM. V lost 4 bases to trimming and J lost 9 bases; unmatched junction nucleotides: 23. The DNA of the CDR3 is TGTGCCAGCAGTTCCCTTCGAACTCGGCATGACAACCGGGGGGCCCAGTACTTC. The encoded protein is CASSSLRTRHDNRGAQYF.

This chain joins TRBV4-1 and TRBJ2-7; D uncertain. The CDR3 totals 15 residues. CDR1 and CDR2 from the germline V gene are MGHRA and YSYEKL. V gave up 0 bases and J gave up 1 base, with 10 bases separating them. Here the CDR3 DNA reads TGCGCCAGCAGCCAAGATCTTGACGCGTCCTACGAGCAGTACTTC. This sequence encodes CASSQDLDASYEQYF.

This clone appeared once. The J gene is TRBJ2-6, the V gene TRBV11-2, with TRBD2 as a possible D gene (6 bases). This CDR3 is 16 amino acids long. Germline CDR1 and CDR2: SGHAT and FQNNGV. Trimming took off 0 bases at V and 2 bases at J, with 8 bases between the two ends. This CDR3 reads CASSLDRLAGANVLTF. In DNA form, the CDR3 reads TGTGCCAGCAGCTTAGATCGACTAGCTGGGGCCAACGTCCTGACTTTC.

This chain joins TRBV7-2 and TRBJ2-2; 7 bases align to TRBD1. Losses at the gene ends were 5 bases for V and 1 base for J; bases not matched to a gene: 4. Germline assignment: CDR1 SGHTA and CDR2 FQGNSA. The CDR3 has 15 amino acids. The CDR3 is CASSMTGRNTGELFF. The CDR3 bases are TGTGCCAGCAGCATGACAGGGCGGAACACCGGGGAGCTGTTTTTT.

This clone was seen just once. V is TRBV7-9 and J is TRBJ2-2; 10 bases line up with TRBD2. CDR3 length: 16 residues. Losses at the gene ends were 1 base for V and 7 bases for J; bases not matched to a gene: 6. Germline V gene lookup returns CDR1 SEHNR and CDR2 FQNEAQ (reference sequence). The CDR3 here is CASSLEAGGPVGELFF. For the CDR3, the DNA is TGTGCCAGCAGCTTAGAAGCGGGAGGGCCCGTCGGGGAGCTGTTTTTT.

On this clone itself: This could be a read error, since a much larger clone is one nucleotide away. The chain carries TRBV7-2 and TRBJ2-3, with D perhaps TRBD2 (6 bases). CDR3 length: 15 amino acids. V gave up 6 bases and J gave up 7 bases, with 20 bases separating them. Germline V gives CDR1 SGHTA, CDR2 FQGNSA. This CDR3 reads CASSSNRRARYTQYF. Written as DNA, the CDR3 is TGTGCCAGCAGTTCTAACAGGAGGGCCCGTTATACGCAGTATTTT.

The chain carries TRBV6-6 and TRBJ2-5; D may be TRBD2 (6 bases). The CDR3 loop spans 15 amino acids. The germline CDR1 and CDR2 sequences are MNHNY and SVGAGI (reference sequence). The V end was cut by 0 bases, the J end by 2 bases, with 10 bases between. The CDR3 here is CASSYSRGLQETQYF. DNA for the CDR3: TGTGCCAGCAGTTACTCTCGGGGGTTACAAGAGACCCAGTACTTC.

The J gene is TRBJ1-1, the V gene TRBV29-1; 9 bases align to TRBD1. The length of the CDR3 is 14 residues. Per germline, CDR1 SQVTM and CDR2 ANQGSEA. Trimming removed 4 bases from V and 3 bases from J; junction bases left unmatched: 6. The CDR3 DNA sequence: TGCAGCGTTGCTCCGGGACAGGGAGACACTGAAGCTTTCTTT. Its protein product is CSVAPGQGDTEAFF.

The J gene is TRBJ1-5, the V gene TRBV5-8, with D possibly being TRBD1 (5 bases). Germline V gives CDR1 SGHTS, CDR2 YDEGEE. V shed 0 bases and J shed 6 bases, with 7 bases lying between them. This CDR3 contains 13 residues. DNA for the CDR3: TGTGCCAGCAGCTTGGGGGGGGGTCAGCCCCAGCATTTT. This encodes CASSLGGGQPQHF. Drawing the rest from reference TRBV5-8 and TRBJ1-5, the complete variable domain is EAGVTQSPTHLIKTRGQQATLRCSPISGHTSVYWYQQALGLGLQFLLWYDEGEERNRGNFPPRFSGRQFPNYSSELNVNALELEDSALYLCASSLGGGQPQHFGDGTRLSIL.

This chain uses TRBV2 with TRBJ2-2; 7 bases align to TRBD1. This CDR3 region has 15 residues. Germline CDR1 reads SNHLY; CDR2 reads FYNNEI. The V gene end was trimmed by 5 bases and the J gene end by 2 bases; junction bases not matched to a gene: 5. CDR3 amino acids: CASSPGTANTGELFF. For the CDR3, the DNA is TGTGCCAGCAGTCCCGGGACAGCAAACACCGGGGAGCTGTTTTTT.

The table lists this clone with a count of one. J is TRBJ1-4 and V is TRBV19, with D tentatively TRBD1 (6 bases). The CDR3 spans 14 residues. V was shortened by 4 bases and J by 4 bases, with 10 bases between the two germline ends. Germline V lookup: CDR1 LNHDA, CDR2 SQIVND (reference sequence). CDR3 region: CASSRRGNNEKLFF. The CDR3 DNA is TGTGCCAGTAGTAGAAGGGGGAATAATGAAAAACTGTTTTTT.

For the CDR3, the DNA is TGCGCCAGCAGCTTTTATAGCGGGAGCTACGAGCAGTACTTC. It is translated as CASSFYSGSYEQYF. The V gene is TRBV5-1, the J gene TRBJ2-7; the match to TRBD2 covers 9 bases. V lost 2 bases to trimming and J lost 3 bases; unmatched junction nucleotides: 3. CDR1 and CDR2 (germline): SGHRS, YFSETQ. The CDR3 has 14 amino acids. The full variable domain, completed using reference TRBV5-1 and TRBJ2-7, is KAGVTQTPRYLIKTRGQQVTLSCSPISGHRSVSWYQQTPGQGLQFLFEYFSETQRNKGNFPGRFSGRQFSNSRSEMNVSTLELGDSALYLCASSFYSGSYEQYFGPGTRLTVT.

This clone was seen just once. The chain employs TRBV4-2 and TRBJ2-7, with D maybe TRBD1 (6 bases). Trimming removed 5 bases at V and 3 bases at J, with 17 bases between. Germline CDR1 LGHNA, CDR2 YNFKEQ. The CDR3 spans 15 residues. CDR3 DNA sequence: TGTGCCAGCAGCAACCGACAGGTAACGATCTACGAGCAGTACTTC. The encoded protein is CASSNRQVTIYEQYF.

The DNA of the CDR3 is TGTGCCACCAGCAGAGAGCCTCCAGGATGGGGGGGCTACGAGCAGTACTTC. Translating gives CATSREPPGWGGYEQYF. The chain joins TRBV15 to TRBJ2-7, with 7 bases matching TRBD2. This CDR3 has 17 residues. CDR1 is LNHNV and CDR2 is YYDKDF in the germline V gene (reference sequence). V was pared by 0 bases and J by 3 bases, with 11 bases of the junction left unmatched.

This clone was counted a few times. CDR3 sequence reads: CASRSMAGQPQHF. CDR3 nucleotide sequence: TGTGCCAGCCGGTCTATGGCAGGTCAGCCCCAGCATTTT. The chain is built from TRBV6-1 and TRBJ1-5; D not certain. The V and J ends lost 8 bases and 6 bases respectively, with 14 bases between them. The CDR3 length is 13 residues. CDR1 and CDR2 (germline): MNHNS, SASEGT.

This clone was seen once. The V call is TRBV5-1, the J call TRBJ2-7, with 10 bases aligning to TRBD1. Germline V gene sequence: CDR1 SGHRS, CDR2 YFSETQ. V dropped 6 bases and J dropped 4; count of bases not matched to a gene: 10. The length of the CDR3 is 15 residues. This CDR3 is CASNYGQGDYYEQYF. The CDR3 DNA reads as TGCGCCAGCAATTACGGACAGGGGGATTATTACGAGCAGTACTTC.

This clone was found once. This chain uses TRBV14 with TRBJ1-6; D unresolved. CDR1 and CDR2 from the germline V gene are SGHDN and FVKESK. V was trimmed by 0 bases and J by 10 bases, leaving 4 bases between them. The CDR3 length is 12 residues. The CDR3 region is CASSQEGSPLHF. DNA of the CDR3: TGTGCCAGCAGCCAAGAAGGATCACCCCTCCACTTT. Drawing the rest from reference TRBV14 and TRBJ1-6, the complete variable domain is EAGVTQFPSHSVIEKGQTVTLRCDPISGHDNLYWYRRVMGKEIKFLLHFVKESKQDESGMPNNRFLAERTGGTYSTLKVQPAELEDSGVYFCASSQEGSPLHFGNGTRLTVT.

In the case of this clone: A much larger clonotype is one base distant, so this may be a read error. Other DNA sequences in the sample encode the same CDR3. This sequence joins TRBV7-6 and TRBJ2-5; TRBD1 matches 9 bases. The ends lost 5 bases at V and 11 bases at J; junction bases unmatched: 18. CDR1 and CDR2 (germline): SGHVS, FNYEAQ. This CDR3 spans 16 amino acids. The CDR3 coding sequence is TGTGCCAGCAGCAAACGGACAGGGGAGGGAGATCGGACACAGTACTTC. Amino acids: CASSKRTGEGDRTQYF.

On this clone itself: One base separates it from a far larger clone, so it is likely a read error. The CDR3 sequence: CACTPSETGYGYTF. CDR3 sequence (DNA): TGTGCCTGTACCCCCTCTGAGACAGGCTATGGCTACACCTTC. The V gene is TRBV30, the J gene TRBJ1-2, with D perhaps TRBD1 (6 bases). Germline CDR1 and CDR2: GTSNPN and SVGIG (reference sequence). The germline V and J ends were trimmed by 6 bases and 4 bases, with 18 bases remaining between them. CDR3 size: 14 residues. Looking up the rest from reference TRBV30 and TRBJ1-2 gives the full variable domain: SQTIHQWPATLVQPVGSPLSLECTVEGTSNPNLYWYRQAAGRGLQLLFYSVGIGQISSEVPQNLSASRPQDRQFILSSKKLLLSDSGFYLCACTPSETGYGYTFGSGTRLTVV.

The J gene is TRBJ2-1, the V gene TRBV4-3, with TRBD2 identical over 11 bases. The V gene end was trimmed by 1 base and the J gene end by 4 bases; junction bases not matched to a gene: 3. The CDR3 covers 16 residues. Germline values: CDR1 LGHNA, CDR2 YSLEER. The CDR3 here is CASSQGLAGRYNEQFF. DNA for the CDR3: TGCGCCAGCAGCCAAGGACTAGCGGGAAGATACAATGAGCAGTTCTTC.